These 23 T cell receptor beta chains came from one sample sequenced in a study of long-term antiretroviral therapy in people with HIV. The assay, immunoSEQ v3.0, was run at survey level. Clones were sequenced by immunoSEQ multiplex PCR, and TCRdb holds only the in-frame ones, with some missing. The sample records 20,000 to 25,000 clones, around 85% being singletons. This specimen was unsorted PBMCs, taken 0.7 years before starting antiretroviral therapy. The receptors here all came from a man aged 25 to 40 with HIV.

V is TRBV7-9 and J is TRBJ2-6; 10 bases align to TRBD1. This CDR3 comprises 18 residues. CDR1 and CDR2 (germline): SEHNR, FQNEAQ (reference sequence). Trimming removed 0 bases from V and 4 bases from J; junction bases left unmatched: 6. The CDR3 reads CASSLAGTGEDGANVLTF. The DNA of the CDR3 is TGTGCCAGCAGCTTAGCCGGGACAGGGGAGGACGGGGCCAACGTCCTGACTTTC.

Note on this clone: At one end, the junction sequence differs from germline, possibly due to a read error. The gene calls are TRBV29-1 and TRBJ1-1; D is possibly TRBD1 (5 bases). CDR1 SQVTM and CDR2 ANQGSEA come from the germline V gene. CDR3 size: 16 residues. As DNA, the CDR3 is TGCAGCGTCGAAGGGTGGGCAGGGCGCATGAACACTGAAGCTTTCTTT. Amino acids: CSVEGWAGRMNTEAFF.

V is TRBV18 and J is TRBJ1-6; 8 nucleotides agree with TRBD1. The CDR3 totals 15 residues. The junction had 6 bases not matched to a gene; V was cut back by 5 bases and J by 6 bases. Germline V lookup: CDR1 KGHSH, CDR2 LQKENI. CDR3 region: CASSAGTGSNSPLHF. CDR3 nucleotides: TGTGCCAGCTCAGCCGGGACAGGTAGTAATTCACCCCTCCACTTT. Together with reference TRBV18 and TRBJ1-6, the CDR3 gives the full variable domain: NAGVMQNPRHLVRRRGQEARLRCSPMKGHSHVYWYRQLPEEGLKFMVYLQKENIIDESGMPKERFSAEFPKEGPSILRIQQVVRGDSAAYFCASSAGTGSNSPLHFGNGTRLTVT.

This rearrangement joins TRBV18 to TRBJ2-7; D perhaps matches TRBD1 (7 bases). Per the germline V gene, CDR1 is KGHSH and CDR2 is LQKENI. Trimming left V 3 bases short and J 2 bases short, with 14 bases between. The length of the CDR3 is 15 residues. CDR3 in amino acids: CASSPSAGQTYEQYF. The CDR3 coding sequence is TGTGCCAGCTCACCTAGCGCGGGACAGACCTACGAGCAGTACTTC.

The CDR3 loop is CASSVAPGGARNTGELFF. CDR3 nucleotides: TGTGCCAGCAGCGTAGCCCCCGGGGGGGCCAGGAACACCGGGGAGCTGTTTTTT. The V call is TRBV9, the J call TRBJ2-2; 8 nucleotides match TRBD2. Germline loops: CDR1 SGDLS, CDR2 YYNGEE. After removal of 0 bases from V and 1 base from J, the junction contained 8 bases not matched to a gene. The CDR3 consists of 18 residues.

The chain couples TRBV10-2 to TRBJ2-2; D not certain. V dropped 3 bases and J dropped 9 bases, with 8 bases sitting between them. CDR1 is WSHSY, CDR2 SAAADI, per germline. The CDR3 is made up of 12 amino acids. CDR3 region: CASSDKSWELFF. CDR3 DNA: TGCGCCAGCAGTGATAAGTCTTGGGAGCTGTTTTTT.

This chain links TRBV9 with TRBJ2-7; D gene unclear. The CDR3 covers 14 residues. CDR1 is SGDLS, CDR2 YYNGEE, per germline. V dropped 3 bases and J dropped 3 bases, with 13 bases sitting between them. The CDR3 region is CASSAGPAIYEQYF. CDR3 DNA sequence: TGTGCCAGCAGCGCGGGCCCTGCAATCTACGAGCAGTACTTC.

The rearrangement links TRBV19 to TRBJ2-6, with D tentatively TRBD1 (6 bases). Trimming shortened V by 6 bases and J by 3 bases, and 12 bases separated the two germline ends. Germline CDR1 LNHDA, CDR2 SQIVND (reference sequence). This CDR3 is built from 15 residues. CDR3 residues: CASSITGYGANVLTF. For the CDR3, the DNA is TGTGCCAGTAGCATAACAGGGTATGGGGCCAACGTCCTGACTTTC.

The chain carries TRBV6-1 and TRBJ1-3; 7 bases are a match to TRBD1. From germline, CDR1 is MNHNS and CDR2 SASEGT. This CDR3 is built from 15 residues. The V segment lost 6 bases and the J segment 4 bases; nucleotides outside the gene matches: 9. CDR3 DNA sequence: TGTGCCAGCAGCATCCAGGGGGTGAAAGGAAACACCATATATTTT. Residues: CASSIQGVKGNTIYF.

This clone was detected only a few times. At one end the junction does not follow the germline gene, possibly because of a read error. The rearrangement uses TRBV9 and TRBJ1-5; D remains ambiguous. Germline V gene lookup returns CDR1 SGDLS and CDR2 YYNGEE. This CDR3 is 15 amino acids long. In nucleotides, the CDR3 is TGTGCCAGCAGCGTAGGTGAGGGTAGCTATCAGCCCCAGCATTTT. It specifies CASSVGEGSYQPQHF.

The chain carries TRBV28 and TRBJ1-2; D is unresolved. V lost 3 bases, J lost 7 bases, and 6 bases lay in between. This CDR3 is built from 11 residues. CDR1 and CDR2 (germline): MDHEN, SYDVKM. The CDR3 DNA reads TGTGCCAGCAGTTTTTTAGCTGGCTACACCTTC. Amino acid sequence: CASSFLAGYTF.

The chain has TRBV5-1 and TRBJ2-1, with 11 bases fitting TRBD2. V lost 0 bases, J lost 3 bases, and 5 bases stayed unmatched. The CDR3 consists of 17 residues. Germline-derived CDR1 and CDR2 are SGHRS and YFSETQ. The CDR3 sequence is CASSLANSGRGYNEQFF. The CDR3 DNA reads TGCGCCAGCAGCTTGGCGAATAGCGGGAGGGGCTACAATGAGCAGTTCTTC.

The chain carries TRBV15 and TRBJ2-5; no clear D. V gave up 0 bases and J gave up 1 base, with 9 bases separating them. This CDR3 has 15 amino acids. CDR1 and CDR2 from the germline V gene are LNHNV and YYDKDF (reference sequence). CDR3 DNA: TGTGCCACCAGCAGAGATCCCAGGCCCCAAGAGACCCAGTACTTC. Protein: CATSRDPRPQETQYF.

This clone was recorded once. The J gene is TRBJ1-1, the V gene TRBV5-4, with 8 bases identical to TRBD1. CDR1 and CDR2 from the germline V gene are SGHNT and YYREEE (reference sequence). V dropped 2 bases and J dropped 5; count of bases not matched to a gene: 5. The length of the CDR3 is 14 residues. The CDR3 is CASSLQGEGTEAFF. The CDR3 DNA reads TGTGCCAGCAGCTTACAGGGGGAAGGGACTGAAGCTTTCTTT.

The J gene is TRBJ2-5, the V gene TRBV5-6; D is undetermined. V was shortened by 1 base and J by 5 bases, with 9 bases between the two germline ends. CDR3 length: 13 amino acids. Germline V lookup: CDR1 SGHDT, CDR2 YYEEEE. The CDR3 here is CASSLIGIETQYF. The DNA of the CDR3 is TGTGCCAGCAGCTTGATAGGGATTGAGACCCAGTACTTC.

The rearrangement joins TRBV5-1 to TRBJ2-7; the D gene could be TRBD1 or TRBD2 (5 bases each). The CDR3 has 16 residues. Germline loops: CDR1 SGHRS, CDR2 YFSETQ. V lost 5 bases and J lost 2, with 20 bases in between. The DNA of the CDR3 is TGCGCCAGCAGTAAAGAGGGCCAGGGATTGACCTACGAGCAGTACTTC. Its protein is CASSKEGQGLTYEQYF.

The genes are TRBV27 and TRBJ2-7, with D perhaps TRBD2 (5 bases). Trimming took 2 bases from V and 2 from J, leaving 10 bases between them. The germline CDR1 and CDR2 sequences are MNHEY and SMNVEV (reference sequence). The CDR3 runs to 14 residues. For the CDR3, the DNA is TGTGCCAGCAGTTTAGAGGGCTCCACCTACGAGCAGTACTTC. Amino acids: CASSLEGSTYEQYF.

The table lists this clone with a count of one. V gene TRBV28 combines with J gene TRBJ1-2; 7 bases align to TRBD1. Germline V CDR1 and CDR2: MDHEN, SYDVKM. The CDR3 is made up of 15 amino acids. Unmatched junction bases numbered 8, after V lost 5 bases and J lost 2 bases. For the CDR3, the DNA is TGTGCCAGCAGTCTCCCGACAGGGCGCAACTATGGCTACACCTTC. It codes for CASSLPTGRNYGYTF.

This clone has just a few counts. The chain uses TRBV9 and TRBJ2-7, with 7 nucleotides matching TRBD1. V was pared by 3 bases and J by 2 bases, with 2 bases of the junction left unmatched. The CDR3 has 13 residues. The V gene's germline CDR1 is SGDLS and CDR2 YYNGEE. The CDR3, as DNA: TGTGCCAGCAGCGGGGGGACAGCCTACGAGCAGTACTTC. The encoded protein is CASSGGTAYEQYF.

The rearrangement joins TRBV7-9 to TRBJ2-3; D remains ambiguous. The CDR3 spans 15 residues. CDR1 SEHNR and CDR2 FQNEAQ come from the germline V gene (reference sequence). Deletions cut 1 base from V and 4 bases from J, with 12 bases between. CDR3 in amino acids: CASSLVGAPADTQYF. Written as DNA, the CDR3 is TGTGCCAGCAGCTTAGTAGGAGCGCCGGCAGATACGCAGTATTTT. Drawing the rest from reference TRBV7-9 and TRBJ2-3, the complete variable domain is DTGVSQNPRHKITKRGQNVTFRCDPISEHNRLYWYRQTLGQGPEFLTYFQNEAQLEKSRLLSDRFSAERPKGSFSTLEIQRTEQGDSAMYLCASSLVGAPADTQYFGPGTRLTVL.

For the CDR3, the DNA is TGTGCCAGCAGCTTAGCGTCGCCGGGAGGATACAATGAGCAGTTCTTC. Encoded protein: CASSLASPGGYNEQFF. This chain joins TRBV7-9 and TRBJ2-1; 7 nucleotides agree with TRBD2. CDR1 is SEHNR and CDR2 is FQNEAQ in the germline V gene (reference sequence). V lost 0 bases, J lost 4 bases, and 6 bases stayed unmatched. The CDR3 sequence is 16 residues long.

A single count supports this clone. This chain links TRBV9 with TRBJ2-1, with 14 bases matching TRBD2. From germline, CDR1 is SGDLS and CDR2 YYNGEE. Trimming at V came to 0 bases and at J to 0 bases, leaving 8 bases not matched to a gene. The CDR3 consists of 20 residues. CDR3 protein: CASSVASGTSGRNSYNEQFF. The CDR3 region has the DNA TGTGCCAGCAGCGTAGCCTCCGGGACTAGCGGGAGAAACTCCTACAATGAGCAGTTCTTC.

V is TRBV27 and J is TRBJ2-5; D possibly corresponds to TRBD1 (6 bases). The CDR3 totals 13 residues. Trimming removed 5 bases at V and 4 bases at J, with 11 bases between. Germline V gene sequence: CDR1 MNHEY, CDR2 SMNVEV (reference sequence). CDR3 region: CASSIDRLETQYF. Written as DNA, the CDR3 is TGTGCCAGCAGTATCGACAGGTTAGAGACCCAGTACTTC.